This T cell receptor beta chain was sequenced during a study of blood T cell repertoires in COVID-19 (TCRdb year 2020). In terms of the full investigation: Collaborator samples came from the United States, Italy and Spain and covered acute and convalescent phases of COVID-19. The sample metadata nearly always contained a de-identified subject ID, COVID-19 status, age in years and sex. The material from the prospective study consisted of cDNA or gDNA derived from T cells, B-cell-depleted T cells, or PBMCs. A freely available public database, intended as a resource for researchers studying the immune response to SARS-CoV-2, is where the repertoires were released. Samples were obtained from the ongoing ImmuneRACE study (first 160 participants) and from roughly 1,300 subjects provided by 6 global collaborators. Deeply sampled blood TCRbeta repertoires from subjects exposed to, actively infected with, or recovered from COVID-19 were included in the dataset. Where available, HLA class I and class II types were taken from metadata supplied by the sample provider and were not determined by assay-based typing.

As to this clone: What antigen it recognizes has not been identified. Base qualities are not provided; no much larger clone lies one nucleotide away.

The study at large found these results: The amount of clinical and demographic metadata varied by source and participant and was provided uncurated.

TCRbeta CDR3 regions were amplified from genomic DNA by means of the immunoSEQ Assay, a bias-controlled multiplex PCR. Regarding the original processing steps: Within the assay, amplification of reference gene primers was used to estimate how many nucleated cells each sample contained. Sequence reads were collapsed and filtered to measure the absolute abundance of every unique TCRbeta CDR3 rearrangement. Productive Simpson clonality was computed per sample as the square root of Simpson's diversity index over productive rearrangements. In its TCRdb copy, this immuneACCESS table keeps in-frame sequences only and misses some clones. Where compared with another copy, unresolved V genes explain less than half of these, and the others have no known cause. V, J and clone size are those of that table, while D and trimming were read from the DNA. This sample has approximately 200,000 clones in its table, and less than 90% of those were observed once. In total, the top ten clones hold about 4% of the sample.

The CDR3 numbers 16 residues from cysteine through phenylalanine. The kept DNA is CDR3 alone, 48 bases in frame from the first base. CDR1 is given as SGHAT and CDR2 as FQNNGV, both from the germline V gene. At the junction V is shortened by 1 base and J by 5 bases; bases outside the gene matches: 8. Participants in the prospective study were enrolled through a virtual design, were aged roughly 18 to 95 years, and lived in 24 United States geographic areas. In the prospective study, participants were assigned to cohorts based on the clinical history participants reported in a screening survey and a study questionnaire. Exposed participants had been in contact, within 2 weeks of entering the study, with a person who had a PCR-confirmed or clinician-diagnosed case of COVID-19. Each participant in the prospective study had whole blood, serum and a nasopharyngeal or oropharyngeal swab collected by mobile phlebotomists. Prospective study participants could optionally give additional blood draws and questionnaires over a roughly two-month period. Prospective study blood samples were shipped either frozen or at room temperature before DNA extraction.

This sequence was found in a woman aged 25 to 39 who had been exposed to COVID-19. The sample consisted of PBMCs or T cells enriched from blood (not recorded which). The V and J genes are TRBV11-2 and TRBJ2-5; TRBD2 agrees with 9 junctional bases. The CDR3 has the sequence CASSLGGGGAGETQYF. Read as DNA, the sequence is TGTGCCAGCAGCTTAGGAGGCGGGGGGGCCGGTGAGACCCAGTACTTC.